The 28 T cell receptor beta chains below all came from one sample that was sequenced in a study of blood T cells in healthy people across ages. It was with a sample-barcoded 5' primer and a J-beta primer mix that a second PCR of about 7 to 12 cycles was run. TCRdb processed the 5' RACE reads anew with MiXCR; each CDR3 protein has one entry. This sample yields about 1,400,000 distinct CDR3 sequences, of which around 55% are seen a single time; more than 6% belongs to the top ten. Source material: blood. The receptors were gathered from a man between 18 and 35 years old in good health.

The gene calls are TRBV4-1 and TRBJ2-1; D call uncertain. Germline CDR1 reads MGHRA; CDR2 reads YSYEKL. This CDR3 has 16 amino acids. The V and J ends lost 1 base and 7 bases respectively, with 17 bases between them. As DNA, the CDR3 is TGCGCCAGCAGCCAAGGCGATGGGCTGGTCGGGAATGAGCAGTTCTTC. Amino acids: CASSQGDGLVGNEQFF.

This clonotype has more than one count but fewer than ten. The chain joins TRBV4-2 to TRBJ2-3; 7 bases align to TRBD2. This CDR3 is built from 15 residues. V was pared by 4 bases and J by 1 base, with 5 bases of the junction left unmatched. Germline CDR1 is LGHNA and CDR2 is YNFKEQ. The CDR3 reads CASSPTSPGTDTQYF. CDR3 bases: TGTGCCAGCAGCCCGACTAGCCCTGGCACAGATACGCAGTATTTT.

This clonotype came up a few times. The chain employs TRBV27 and TRBJ1-2; D gene ambiguous. CDR1 and CDR2 (germline): MNHEY, SMNVEV (reference sequence). The CDR3 is 14 amino acids. V was clipped by 2 bases and J by 8 bases, with 15 bases between them. Here the CDR3 reads CASSLVAGAEGYTF. The CDR3, as DNA: TGTGCCAGCAGTTTAGTAGCGGGCGCGGAAGGCTACACCTTC.

This sequence joins TRBV27 and TRBJ1-4, with D unclear. The CDR3 sequence is 16 residues long. The V end lost 5 bases, the J end lost 5 bases, and 18 bases lay between the germline ends. The V gene's germline CDR1 is MNHEY and CDR2 SMNVEV (reference sequence). The CDR3 DNA is TGTGCCAGCAGTGCTTCACTAGGAACCTACAATGAAAAACTGTTTTTT. Translation gives CASSASLGTYNEKLFF.

Comments on this clonotype: Compared with germline, one end of the junction differs, possibly owing to a read error. The chain links TRBV12-3 or TRBV12-4 to TRBJ2-3; the D gene could be TRBD1 or TRBD2 (5 bases each). The CDR3 loop spans 15 amino acids. The CDR3, as DNA: TGTGCCAGCAGTTTAGGGGGGAGAGGAGAAGATGCGCAGTATTTT. As protein: CASSLGGRGEDAQYF.

CDR3 residues: CASRERGNNSPLHF. In nucleotides, the CDR3 is TGTGCCAGCAGGGAGAGGGGTAACAATTCACCCCTCCACTTT. J is TRBJ1-6 and V is TRBV25-1; D possibly corresponds to TRBD1 (5 bases). Between the trimmed V and J ends, which lost 6 bases and 7 bases, there was a span of 13 bases. The CDR3 loop spans 14 amino acids. Germline lookup yields CDR1 MGHDK and CDR2 SYGVNS.

The chain combines TRBV6-5 with TRBJ1-1; D is uncertain. The CDR3 has 13 amino acids. Germline CDR1 and CDR2: MNHEY and SVGAGI. The germline V and J ends were trimmed by 8 bases and 6 bases, with 16 bases remaining between them. CDR3 in DNA: TGTGCCAGCCGTCGTTCGTTCGAGGCTGAAGCTTTCTTT. Translated, it gives CASRRSFEAEAFF.

This clonotype was observed a few times. The chain uses TRBV12-3 or TRBV12-4 and TRBJ2-4; D ambiguous. Trimming left V 5 bases short and J 2 bases short, with 10 bases between. The CDR3 contains 14 residues. CDR3 DNA sequence: TGTGCCAGCAGTAACGGATCCACCAAAAACATTCAGTACTTC. Protein sequence: CASSNGSTKNIQYF.

V gene TRBV3-1 combines with J gene TRBJ1-3; no definite D call. Germline CDR1 reads LGHDT; CDR2 reads YNNKEL (reference sequence). There are 14 residues in the CDR3. Trimming pared 1 base from V and 0 bases from J, leaving 4 bases between. The CDR3 loop is CASSQASSGNTIYF. DNA of the CDR3: TGTGCCAGCAGCCAAGCAAGCTCTGGAAACACCATATATTTT.

V and J are TRBV20-1 and TRBJ2-1; maybe TRBD2 (6 bases). The V gene lost 0 bases and the J gene lost 4 bases, with 16 bases spanning the gap. There are 16 residues in the CDR3. Germline lookup yields CDR1 DFQATT and CDR2 SNEGSKA (reference sequence). CDR3 loop: CSARDPGSGQYNEQFF. DNA of the CDR3: TGCAGTGCTAGAGATCCAGGGAGCGGGCAATACAATGAGCAGTTCTTC.

The gene calls are TRBV7-9 and TRBJ1-5; D call uncertain. This CDR3 is built from 12 residues. The germline V gene encodes CDR1 SEHNR and CDR2 FQNEAQ (reference sequence). Trimming shortened V by 3 bases and J by 7 bases, and 7 bases separated the two germline ends. The CDR3 sequence: CASSFNEQPQHF. The CDR3 coding sequence is TGTGCCAGCAGCTTTAACGAGCAGCCCCAGCATTTT.

This clonotype was observed a handful of times. The rearrangement joins TRBV7-9 to TRBJ2-7, with 11 positions matching TRBD2. Germline V lookup: CDR1 SEHNR, CDR2 FQNEAQ (reference sequence). Trimming cost V 5 bases and J 2 bases; bases outside gene matches: 5. The CDR3 has 15 residues. The CDR3 bases are TGTGCCAGCAGCGATACTAGCGGGAGCCCCTACGAGCAGTACTTC. Protein product: CASSDTSGSPYEQYF.

The CDR3 loop is CASSQEERTGGSGELFF. DNA of the CDR3: TGCGCCAGCAGCCAAGAAGAACGTACAGGGGGATCCGGGGAGCTGTTTTTT. This rearrangement joins TRBV4-3 to TRBJ2-2, with 8 bases that match TRBD1. Germline V lookup: CDR1 LGHNA, CDR2 YSLEER. V shed 0 bases and J 6 bases; nucleotides not matched to a gene: 9. The CDR3 is 17 amino acids.

The chain employs TRBV20-1 and TRBJ2-5, with TRBD2 as a possible D gene (7 bases). The CDR3 consists of 16 residues. The V end lost 0 bases, the J end lost 4 bases, and 18 bases lay between the germline ends. Germline values: CDR1 DFQATT, CDR2 SNEGSKA (reference sequence). For the CDR3, the DNA is TGCAGTGCTAGAGATCAGCTCAGGGGAGGGTTAGAGACCCAGTACTTC. It encodes CSARDQLRGGLETQYF.

This clonotype has just one count. V is TRBV24-1 and J is TRBJ1-1, with D maybe TRBD1 (6 bases). V dropped 2 bases and J dropped 1 base, with 10 bases sitting between them. The CDR3 loop spans 15 amino acids. The germline gives CDR1 KGHDR, CDR2 SFDVKD. This chain's CDR3 is CATSDSWGANTEAFF. The CDR3 nucleotides read TGTGCCACCAGTGATTCTTGGGGGGCGAACACTGAAGCTTTCTTT.

The chain employs TRBV16 and TRBJ1-5; D might be TRBD1 (5 bases). Germline loops: CDR1 KGHSY, CDR2 FQNENV. CDR3 length: 17 residues. Trimming cost V 0 bases and J 0 bases, with 12 bases left between them. The CDR3 coding sequence is TGTGCCAGCAGCCAATCGTTAACAGGCCTTAGCAATCAGCCCCAGCATTTT. Translation gives CASSQSLTGLSNQPQHF.

This clonotype was recorded a few times. The gene calls are TRBV27 and TRBJ2-1, with 11 bases aligning to TRBD2. The J segment lost 8 bases and the V segment lost 2 bases, leaving 8 bases of the junction unmatched. Germline CDR1 MNHEY, CDR2 SMNVEV (reference sequence). CDR3 length: 16 residues. In nucleotides, the CDR3 is TGTGCCAGCAGTTTACTAGCGGGAGGTCTTCGGGATGAGCAGTTCTTC. It specifies CASSLLAGGLRDEQFF.

This clonotype was counted a few times. The chain joins TRBV20-1 to TRBJ2-5; tentative D call: TRBD2 (6 bases). Trimming pared 3 bases from V and 6 bases from J, leaving 14 bases between. This CDR3 is built from 13 residues. The germline CDR1 and CDR2 sequences are DFQATT and SNEGSKA (reference sequence). Written as DNA, the CDR3 is TGCAGTGCTAGCGGTGGCGGGAAAAAGACCCAGTACTTC. Its protein is CSASGGGKKTQYF.

V and J are TRBV18 and TRBJ1-6, with a tentative D call TRBD1 (5 bases). Germline lookup yields CDR1 KGHSH and CDR2 LQKENI. This CDR3 has 15 amino acids. Trimming pared 3 bases from V and 7 bases from J, leaving 13 bases between. CDR3 protein: CASSPQVTENSPLHF. CDR3 DNA sequence: TGTGCCAGCTCACCCCAGGTGACAGAGAATTCACCCCTCCACTTT.

The chain carries TRBV19 and TRBJ2-7; 11 nucleotides match TRBD1. The length of the CDR3 is 13 residues. Germline trimming cut 10 bases from V and 3 bases from J; bases unmatched to any gene: 5. The germline V gene has CDR1 LNHDA and CDR2 SQIVND (reference sequence). DNA of the CDR3: TGTGCCACTAAGGGGACAGGGGGCTACGAGCAGTACTTC. Residues: CATKGTGGYEQYF.

This rearrangement joins TRBV18 to TRBJ1-2; tentatively, D is TRBD1 (6 bases). The CDR3 spans 13 residues. Trimming removed 5 bases at V and 4 bases at J, with 11 bases between. Germline V lookup: CDR1 KGHSH, CDR2 LQKENI. The CDR3 here is CASSRGTIYGYTF. The CDR3 DNA reads as TGTGCCAGCTCAAGAGGGACAATCTATGGCTACACCTTC.

V and J are TRBV5-1 and TRBJ2-7; 7 nucleotides align to TRBD1. There are 15 residues in the CDR3. Germline V gene data show CDR1 as SGHRS and CDR2 as YFSETQ. The J segment lost 3 bases and the V segment lost 0 bases, leaving 6 bases of the junction unmatched. The chain's CDR3 is CASSLETGQYYEQYF. As DNA, the CDR3 is TGCGCCAGCAGCTTGGAGACAGGGCAATACTACGAGCAGTACTTC.

The chain uses TRBV25-1 and TRBJ2-1; D remains ambiguous. CDR3 length: 11 amino acids. The germline gives CDR1 MGHDK, CDR2 SYGVNS. V was shortened by 7 bases and J by 10 bases, with 11 bases between the two germline ends. CDR3 nucleotides: TGTGCCAGCACGGGCGTGAACGAGCAGTTCTTC. This translates into CASTGVNEQFF.

The rearrangement joins TRBV3-1 to TRBJ2-1; 9 nucleotides line up with TRBD1. The J call could be wrong; TRBJ2-7 is a better fit for the DNA end. Germline-derived CDR1 and CDR2 are LGHDT and YNNKEL (reference sequence). The CDR3 spans 15 residues. The CDR3 nucleotides read TGTGCCAGCCACTACTCCGGGACAGGGACCCTTGAGCAGTACTTC. This gives the protein CASHYSGTGTLEQYF.

This clonotype appeared once. The chain carries TRBV11-3 and TRBJ2-3; TRBD1 matches 8 bases. Trimming cost V 3 bases and J 8 bases; bases outside gene matches: 7. The germline V gene has CDR1 SGHNT and CDR2 YENEEA. The CDR3 contains 14 residues. In DNA form, the CDR3 reads TGTGCCAGCAGCTTTGGGACAGGAGGCGGTACGCAGTATTTT. This sequence encodes CASSFGTGGGTQYF.

This clonotype was observed a handful of times. This sequence joins TRBV25-1 and TRBJ1-2, with 7 bases matching TRBD1. Germline V lookup: CDR1 MGHDK, CDR2 SYGVNS. The CDR3 is 13 residues long. The V segment lost 8 bases and the J segment 4 bases; nucleotides outside the gene matches: 7. CDR3 loop: CASGQAGSYGYTF. The CDR3 coding sequence is TGTGCCAGCGGACAGGCTGGAAGCTATGGCTACACCTTC.

This clonotype is a singleton in its sample. The chain employs TRBV3-1 and TRBJ1-1; D is unclear. The V end was cut by 1 base, the J end by 0 bases, with 9 bases between. CDR1 and CDR2 (germline): LGHDT, YNNKEL (reference sequence). This CDR3 contains 15 residues. The CDR3 DNA reads as TGTGCCAGCAGCCAAGCCGGCAGTATGAACACTGAAGCTTTCTTT. Protein: CASSQAGSMNTEAFF.

This clonotype has just a few counts. The J gene is TRBJ1-5, the V gene TRBV24-1; 7 nucleotides match TRBD1. CDR3 length equals 15 residues. V gave up 6 bases and J gave up 3 bases; unmatched junction bases: 7. CDR1 is KGHDR, CDR2 SFDVKD, per germline. CDR3 sequence: CATSRSGQANQPQHF. The CDR3 DNA sequence: TGTGCCACCAGTCGGTCCGGACAGGCCAATCAGCCCCAGCATTTT.